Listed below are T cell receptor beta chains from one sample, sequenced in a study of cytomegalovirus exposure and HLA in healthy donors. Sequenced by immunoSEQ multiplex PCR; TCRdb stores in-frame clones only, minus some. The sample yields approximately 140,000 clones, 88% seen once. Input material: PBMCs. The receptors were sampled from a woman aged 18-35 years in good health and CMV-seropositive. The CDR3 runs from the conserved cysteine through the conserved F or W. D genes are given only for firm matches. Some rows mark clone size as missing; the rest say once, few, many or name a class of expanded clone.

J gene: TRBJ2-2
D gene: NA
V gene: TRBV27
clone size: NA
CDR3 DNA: TGTGCCAGCAGTTGGGGCACGAACACCGGGGAGCTGTTTTTT
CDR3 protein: CASSWGTNTGELFF

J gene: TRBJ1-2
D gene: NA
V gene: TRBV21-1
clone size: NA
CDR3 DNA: TGTGCCAGCAGCAAAGTGCCGGGACAGGGCCCTAACTATGGCTACACCTTC
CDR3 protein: CASSKVPGQGPNYGYTF

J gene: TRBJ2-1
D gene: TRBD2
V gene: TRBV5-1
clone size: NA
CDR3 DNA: TGCGCCAGCAGCTTGCGTAGCGGGAATTACAATGAGCAGTTCTTC
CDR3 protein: CASSLRSGNYNEQFF

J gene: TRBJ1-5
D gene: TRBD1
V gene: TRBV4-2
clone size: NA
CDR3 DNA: TGTGCCAGCAGCCAGATGACAGGGGGGAGGGATCAGCCCCAGCATTTT
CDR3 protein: CASSQMTGGRDQPQHF

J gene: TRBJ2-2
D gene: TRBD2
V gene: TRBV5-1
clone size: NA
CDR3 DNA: TGCGCCAGCAGCTTTTTAAGCGGGAGGAACACCGGGGAGCTGTTTTTT
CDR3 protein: CASSFLSGRNTGELFF

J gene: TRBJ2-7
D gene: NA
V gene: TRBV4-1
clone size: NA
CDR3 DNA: TGCGCCAGCAGCCAAGATGAAGTACTAGCTGGCGAGCAGTACTTC
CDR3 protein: CASSQDEVLAGEQYF

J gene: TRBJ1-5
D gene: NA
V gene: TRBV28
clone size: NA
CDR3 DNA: TGTGCCAGCAGTTTATCGGGAGGAAGTCAGCCCCAGCATTTT
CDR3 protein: CASSLSGGSQPQHF

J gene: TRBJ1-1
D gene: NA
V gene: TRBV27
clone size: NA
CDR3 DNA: TGTGCCAGCAGAATTAACAGGGAAGGGAGCACTGAAGCTTTCTTT
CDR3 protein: CASRINREGSTEAFF

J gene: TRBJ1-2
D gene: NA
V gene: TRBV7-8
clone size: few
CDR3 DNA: TGTGCCAGCAGCTTAGCCCAGGGGACGAACTATGGCTACACCTTC
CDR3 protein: CASSLAQGTNYGYTF

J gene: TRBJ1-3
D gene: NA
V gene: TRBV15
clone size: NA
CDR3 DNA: TGTGCCACCAGTTACTCTGGAAACACCATATATTTT
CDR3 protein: CATSYSGNTIYF

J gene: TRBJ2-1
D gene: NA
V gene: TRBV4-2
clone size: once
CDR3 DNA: TGTGCCAGCAGCCCGAGAGGGGGACCGAGCTCCTACAATGAGCAGTTCTTC
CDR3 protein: CASSPRGGPSSYNEQFF

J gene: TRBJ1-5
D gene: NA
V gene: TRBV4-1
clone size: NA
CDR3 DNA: TGCGCCAGCAGCCTAAAACCACCCGGACATCTCGTCCGCAATCAGCCCCAGCATTTT
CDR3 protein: CASSLKPPGHLVRNQPQHF

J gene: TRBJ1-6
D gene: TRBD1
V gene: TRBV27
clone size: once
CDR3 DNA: TGTGCTAGCAGTGGAGGGACAGGAGGGAATTCACCCCTCCACTTT
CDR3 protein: CASSGGTGGNSPLHF

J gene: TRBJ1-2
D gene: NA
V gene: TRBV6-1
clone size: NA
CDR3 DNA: TGTGCCAGCAGTGAAGCGTCGGAGCCGACTAACTATGGCTACACCTTC
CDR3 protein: CASSEASEPTNYGYTF

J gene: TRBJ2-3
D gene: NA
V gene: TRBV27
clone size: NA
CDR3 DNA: TGTGCCAGCAGTTTGACCAAACTAAATACGCAGTATTTT
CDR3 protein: CASSLTKLNTQYF

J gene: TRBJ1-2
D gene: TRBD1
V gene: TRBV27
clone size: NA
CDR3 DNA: TGTGCCAGCAGACAACGACAGGGGAACTATGGCTACACCTTC
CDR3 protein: CASRQRQGNYGYTF

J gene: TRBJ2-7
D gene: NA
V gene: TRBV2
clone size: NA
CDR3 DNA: TGTGCCAGTACCTGGGACACCTCCTACGAGCAGTACTTC
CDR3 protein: CASTWDTSYEQYF

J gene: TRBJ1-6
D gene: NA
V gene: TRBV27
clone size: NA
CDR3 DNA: TGTGCCAGCAGCCCGACAGAGCCGTTTTCACCCCTCCACTTT
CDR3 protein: CASSPTEPFSPLHF

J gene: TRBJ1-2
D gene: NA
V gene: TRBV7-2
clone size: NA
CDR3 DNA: TGTGCCAGCAGCTTAGCGAGGCGTTCCTATGGCTACACCTTC
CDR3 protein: CASSLARRSYGYTF

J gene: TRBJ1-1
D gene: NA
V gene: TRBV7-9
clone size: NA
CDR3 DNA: TGTGCCAGCAGCTTACAAGCGAACACTGAAGCTTTCTTT
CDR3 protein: CASSLQANTEAFF

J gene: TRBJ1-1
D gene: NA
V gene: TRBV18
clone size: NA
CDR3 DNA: TGTGCCAGCTCAGGGCTCGCTGAAGCTTTCTTT
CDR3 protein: CASSGLAEAFF

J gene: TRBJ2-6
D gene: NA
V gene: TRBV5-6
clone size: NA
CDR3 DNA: TGTGCCAGCAGCCCCTTGTCCTCTGGGGCCAACGTCCTGACTTTC
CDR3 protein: CASSPLSSGANVLTF

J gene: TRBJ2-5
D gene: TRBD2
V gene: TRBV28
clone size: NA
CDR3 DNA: TGTGCCAGCAGCACGGGAGGGAGTCAGACCCAGTACTTC
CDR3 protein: CASSTGGSQTQYF

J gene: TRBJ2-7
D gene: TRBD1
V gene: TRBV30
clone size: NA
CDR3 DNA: TGTGCCTGGAATCCCGGGACAGGGAGGTACGAGCAGTACTTC
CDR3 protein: CAWNPGTGRYEQYF

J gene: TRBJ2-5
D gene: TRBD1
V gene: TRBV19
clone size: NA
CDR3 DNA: TGTGCCAGTAGCGGACAGGTCCAAGAGACCCAGTACTTC
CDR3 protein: CASSGQVQETQYF

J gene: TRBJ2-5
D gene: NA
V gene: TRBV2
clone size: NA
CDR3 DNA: TGTGCCAGCAGTAGGCCCAGAGGGGAGACCCAGTACTTC
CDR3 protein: CASSRPRGETQYF

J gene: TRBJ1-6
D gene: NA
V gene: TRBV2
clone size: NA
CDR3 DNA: TGTGCCGACCAGGGGTTTCATAATTCACCCCTCCACTTT
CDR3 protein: CADQGFHNSPLHF

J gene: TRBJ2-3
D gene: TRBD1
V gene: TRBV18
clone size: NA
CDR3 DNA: TGTGCCAGCTCGGCCTACAGGGGTTACACAGATACGCAGTATTTT
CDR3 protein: CASSAYRGYTDTQYF

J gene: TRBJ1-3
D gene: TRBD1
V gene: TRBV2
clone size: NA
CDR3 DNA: TGTGCCAGCAGTTGGACAGGGGCTGGAAACACCATATATTTT
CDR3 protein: CASSWTGAGNTIYF

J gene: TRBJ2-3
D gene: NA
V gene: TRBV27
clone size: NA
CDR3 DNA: TGTGCCAGCAGTCAAGCGGGCGGGGTAACCTTCACAGATACGCAGTATTTT
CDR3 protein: CASSQAGGVTFTDTQYF

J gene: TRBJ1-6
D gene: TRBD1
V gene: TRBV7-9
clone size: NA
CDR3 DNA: TGTGCCAGCAGCCAGACCGGGACAGGGCTTTTTAATTCACCCCTCCACTTT
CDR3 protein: CASSQTGTGLFNSPLHF